This TCR beta chain was sequenced in a study of glioma-infiltrating T cells after dendritic cell vaccination. Assay used: immunoSEQ multiplex PCR; TCRdb lists only in-frame clones, some missing. The sample includes under 30,000 clones, just under 90% of them seen just once. Time point in this sample: after dendritic cell vaccination, including at tumor progression/relapse. This clonotype originated in a human donor with glioblastoma. This specimen was blood, taken after dendritic cell vaccination.

DNA for the CDR3: TGTGCCAGCAGTGGACAGGGGGTGGGCTATGGCTACACCTTC. Translated, it gives CASSGQGVGYGYTF. The chain is built from TRBV2 and TRBJ1-2; 9 bases line up with TRBD1. CDR1 and CDR2 from the germline V gene are SNHLY and FYNNEI. V lost 4 bases to trimming and J lost 4 bases; unmatched junction nucleotides: 4. CDR3 length equals 14 residues.